The rows below give T cell receptor beta chains drawn from one sample of a study of cytomegalovirus exposure and HLA in healthy donors. TCRdb's table, derived via immunoSEQ multiplex PCR, lists solely in-frame clones and lacks some. Counted here are 70,000 to 95,000 clones, 78% occurring once; the ten biggest clones make up roughly 1.7%. The sequenced material came from PBMCs. Source of these receptors: a man aged 35-49 years in good health and CMV-seronegative. The CDR3 runs from the conserved cysteine through the conserved F or W. D genes are given only for firm matches. Size values are once, few and many counts, or a class for expanded clones, and some rows have none.

CDR3 DNA	CDR3 protein	D gene	clone size	V gene	J gene
TGTGCCAGTATCGGGAATGAGCAGTTCTTC	CASIGNEQFF	NA	NA	TRBV19	TRBJ2-1
TGTGCCAGCTCACCGTACGACAGGGACGAGCAGTACTTC	CASSPYDRDEQYF	TRBD1	once	TRBV18	TRBJ2-7
TGTGCCAGCAGCCAAGCGGAGACTAGCGGGTTACCCTACGAGCAGTACTTC	CASSQAETSGLPYEQYF	TRBD2	few	TRBV4-2	TRBJ2-7
TGTGCCAGCAGCTTAATCGCGGGAGTGTCTGGGTTGGGTGAGCAGTTCTTC	CASSLIAGVSGLGEQFF	TRBD2	NA	TRBV7-8	TRBJ2-1
TGTGCCAGCAGTTCGCCGACTAGCGGGGGAGGCAATGAGCAGTTCTTC	CASSSPTSGGGNEQFF	TRBD2	NA	TRBV28	TRBJ2-1
TGTGCCAGCAGCTTAGGTACAGGGGGGACTATGAACACTGAAGCTTTCTTT	CASSLGTGGTMNTEAFF	TRBD1	NA	TRBV7-8	TRBJ1-1
TGTGCCAGCAGTTTGGACAGGGGATATACTACTAGCTCCTACAATGAGCAGTTCTTC	CASSLDRGYTTSSYNEQFF	TRBD1	NA	TRBV28	TRBJ2-1
TGCGCCAGCAGCTTCGAAGAGGGCGGCACCGGGGAGCTGTTTTTT	CASSFEEGGTGELFF	NA	NA	TRBV5-1	TRBJ2-2
TGTGCCAGTAGTGGACAGACTAATTCACCCCTCCACTTT	CASSGQTNSPLHF	NA	NA	TRBV19	TRBJ1-6
TGCGCCAGCAGCCAAGATCGCGATGAGCAGTTCTTC	CASSQDRDEQFF	NA	NA	TRBV4-1	TRBJ2-1
TGTGCCAGCAGCAAGGCAGGGAATTTCGACTATGGCTACACCTTC	CASSKAGNFDYGYTF	NA	NA	TRBV21-1	TRBJ1-2
TGTGCCAGCAGTGAGGTGGAGGGGACCCCCCAGTACTTC	CASSEVEGTPQYF	NA	NA	TRBV6-4	TRBJ2-5